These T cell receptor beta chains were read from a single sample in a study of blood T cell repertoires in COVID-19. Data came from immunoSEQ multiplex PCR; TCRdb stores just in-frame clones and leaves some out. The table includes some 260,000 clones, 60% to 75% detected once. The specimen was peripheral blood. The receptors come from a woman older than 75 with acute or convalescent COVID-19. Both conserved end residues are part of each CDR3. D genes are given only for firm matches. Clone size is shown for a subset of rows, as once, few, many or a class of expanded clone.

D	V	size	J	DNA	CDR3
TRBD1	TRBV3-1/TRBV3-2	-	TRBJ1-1	TGTGCCAGCAGCCAAGTACATCTCACAGGGGGAAGCACTGAAGCTTTCTTT	CASSQVHLTGGSTEAFF
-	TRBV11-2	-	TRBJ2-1	TGTGCCAGCAGCTTAGGGGCGGGAAGGTTATATGAGCAGTTCTTC	CASSLGAGRLYEQFF
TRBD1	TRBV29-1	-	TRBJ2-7	TGCAGCGTGGGTCGGGACAGGGTGACCGAGCAGTACTTC	CSVGRDRVTEQYF
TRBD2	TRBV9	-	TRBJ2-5	TGTGCCAGCAGCGTAGGAGCGGGGCTTAACCAAGAGACCCAGTACTTC	CASSVGAGLNQETQYF
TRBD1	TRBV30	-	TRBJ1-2	TGTGCCTGGACCGCAGACAGGGGAGGCTACACCTTC	CAWTADRGGYTF
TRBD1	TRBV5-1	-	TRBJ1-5	TGCGCCAGCAGCTTGGGGACAGGGGGAAGCAATCAGCCCCAGCATTTT	CASSLGTGGSNQPQHF
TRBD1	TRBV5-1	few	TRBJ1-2	TGCGCCAGCAGCCCGGGGGACAGGGGGGTTCGTGGCTACACCTTC	CASSPGDRGVRGYTF
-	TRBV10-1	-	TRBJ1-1	TGCGCCAGCAGTGACCGGGGTAGGAACACTGAAGCTTTCTTT	CASSDRGRNTEAFF
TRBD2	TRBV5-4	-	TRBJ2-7	TGTGCCAGCAGCCAAAGGGGACTAGTAAGAGGCGAGCAGTACTTC	CASSQRGLVRGEQYF
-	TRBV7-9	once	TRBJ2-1	TGTGCCAGCAGCTCTGGGGGACTTACCTCCCACAATGAGCAGTTCTTC	CASSSGGLTSHNEQFF
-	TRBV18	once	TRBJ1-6	TGTGCCAGCTCACCCCGGGTCCCTAATTCACCCCTCCACTTT	CASSPRVPNSPLHF
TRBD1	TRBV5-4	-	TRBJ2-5	TGTGCCAGCAGCGTCGGACAGGGTAAAGAGACCCAGTACTTC	CASSVGQGKETQYF
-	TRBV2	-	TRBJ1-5	TGTGCCAGCAGTGGGGACAATATTAGCAATCAGCCCCAGCATTTT	CASSGDNISNQPQHF
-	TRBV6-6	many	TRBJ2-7	TGTGCCAGCATATCTAGCTCCTACGAGCAGTACTTC	CASISSSYEQYF
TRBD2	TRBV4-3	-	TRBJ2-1	TGCGCCAGCAGCCAAGATCCAGCGGGGGGGCCACGGAATGAGCAGTTCTTC	CASSQDPAGGPRNEQFF
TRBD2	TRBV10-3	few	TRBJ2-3	TGTGCCATCAGTGAGGCTAGCGGACCAGATACGCAGTATTTT	CAISEASGPDTQYF
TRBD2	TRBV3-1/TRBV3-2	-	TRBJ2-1	TGTGCCAGCAGCCAACATCAACTAGCGGGGAACAATGAGCAGTTCTTC	CASSQHQLAGNNEQFF
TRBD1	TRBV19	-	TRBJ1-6	TGTGCCAGTAGGTTGGACAGGTCGGGTAATTCACCCCTCCACTTT	CASRLDRSGNSPLHF
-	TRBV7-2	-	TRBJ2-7	TGTGCCAGCGCTGGCACAGACCCTTACGAGCAGTACTTC	CASAGTDPYEQYF
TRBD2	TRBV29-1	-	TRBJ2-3	TGCAGCGCCTCTATGACTAGCGGGGGGGCAGATACGCAGTATTTT	CSASMTSGGADTQYF
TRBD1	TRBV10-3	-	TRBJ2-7	TGTGCCATCAGTGAGTCTCCGGGACAGGGCTACGAGCAGTACTTC	CAISESPGQGYEQYF
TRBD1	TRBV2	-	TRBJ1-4	TGTGCCAGCGGCAAGGACAGGGCTAATGAAAAACTGTTTTTT	CASGKDRANEKLFF
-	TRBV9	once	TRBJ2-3	TGTGCCAGCAGCCCCGGCGGGCAGGCACCGTATTTT	CASSPGGQAPYF
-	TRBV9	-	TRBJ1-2	TGTGCCAGCAGCGTAGGCGGGGCAGGCTCCGGGACCTCCTATGGCTACACCTTC	CASSVGGAGSGTSYGYTF
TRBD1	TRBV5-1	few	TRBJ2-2	TGCGCCAGCAGCCCTACAGGGGCGAACACCGGGGAGCTGTTTTTT	CASSPTGANTGELFF
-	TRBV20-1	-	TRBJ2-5	TGCAGTGCTAGTAGGGGGGGGCCGGAGGAGACCCAGTACTTC	CSASRGGPEETQYF
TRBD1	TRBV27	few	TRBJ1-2	TGTGCCAGCAGGGGACAGGGGGTCTATGGCTACACCTTC	CASRGQGVYGYTF
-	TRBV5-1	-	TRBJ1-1	TGCGCCAGCAGCTTGGAAATCGGCGAGAGGGCTTTCTTT	CASSLEIGERAFF
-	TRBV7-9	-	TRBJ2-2	TGTGCCAGCACCCCTGTGGGAGGAGGCCCGAACACCGGGGAGCTGTTTTTT	CASTPVGGGPNTGELFF